A selection of T cell receptor beta chains follows, all from one sample in a study of blood T cell repertoires in COVID-19. Profiled with immunoSEQ multiplex PCR; TCRdb holds only in-frame clones, not every one. The sample includes tens of thousands of clones, 80% to 90% of them seen just once. The sample consisted of peripheral blood. Every receptor here comes from a man aged 55 to 70 with acute or convalescent COVID-19. Both conserved end residues are part of each CDR3. Fields, in order: J gene, V gene, clone size, D gene, CDR3 DNA, CDR3 protein. D genes are given only for firm matches. Some rows mark clone size as missing; the rest say once, few, many or name a class of expanded clone.

>TRBJ1-2|TRBV19|NA|TRBD1
TGTGCCAGTAGTTACGACAGGGCGGCCATCTATGGCTACACCTTC
CASSYDRAAIYGYTF
>TRBJ1-3|TRBV19|NA|NA
TGTGCCAGTAGTCAACAGTACTCTGGAAACACCATATATTTT
CASSQQYSGNTIYF
>TRBJ1-1|TRBV20-1|NA|NA
TGCAGTGCTAGATTCCAGTTTGGAGCTTTCTTT
CSARFQFGAFF
>TRBJ1-6|TRBV24-1|NA|NA
TGTGCCACCACGGGGGACGGCAATTCACCCCTCCACTTT
CATTGDGNSPLHF
>TRBJ2-1|TRBV18|NA|NA
TGTGCCAGCTCACCACCCGGGATGGTCGAGCAGTTCTTC
CASSPPGMVEQFF
>TRBJ1-2|TRBV7-9|NA|TRBD1
TGTGCCAGCAGCCAGGGGGATTCCTATGGCTACACCTTC
CASSQGDSYGYTF
>TRBJ1-1|TRBV2|NA|NA
TGTGCCAGCAGTGCTCAAGGGGTGAACACTGAAGCTTTCTTT
CASSAQGVNTEAFF
>TRBJ2-1|TRBV19|NA|TRBD1
TGTGCCAGTAGTGACCGGGACAGGGTACAGGGATCCTACAATGAGCAGTTCTTC
CASSDRDRVQGSYNEQFF
>TRBJ1-4|TRBV2|NA|NA
TGTGCCAGCAGTGAAGCGCGGGGAGGGGAAAAACTGTTTTTT
CASSEARGGEKLFF
>TRBJ2-3|TRBV2|NA|NA
TGTGCCAGCAGTGTGGTGGCAGGGGCCACAGATACGCAGTATTTT
CASSVVAGATDTQYF
>TRBJ2-3|TRBV7-2|NA|TRBD2
TGTGCCAGCAGCTTAGCGGTTGGCGGGGGGGGCCTTTCGGATACGCAGTATTTT
CASSLAVGGGGLSDTQYF
>TRBJ1-5|TRBV10-2|NA|NA
TGCGCCAGCAGTGAGTCTGGCAGATTAAATCAGCCCCAGCATTTT
CASSESGRLNQPQHF
>TRBJ1-5|TRBV6-6|NA|NA
TGTGCCAGCAGTTACGGGCCGAATCAGCCCCAGCATTTT
CASSYGPNQPQHF
>TRBJ2-2|TRBV5-1|NA|TRBD1
TGCGCCAGCAGCTTGGGGGACAGGGATACCGGGGAGCTGTTTTTT
CASSLGDRDTGELFF
>TRBJ1-3|TRBV3-1/TRBV3-2|NA|NA
TGTGCCAGCTCCAGCCGGGGGGCTGGAAACACCATATATTTT
CASSSRGAGNTIYF
>TRBJ1-6|TRBV6-5|NA|NA
TGTGCCAGCACCCGCGGGATGGAAGGCTCACCCCTCCACTTT
CASTRGMEGSPLHF
>TRBJ1-2|TRBV30|NA|TRBD1
TGTGCCTGGAGGACAGGGACCGGCTACACCTTC
CAWRTGTGYTF
>TRBJ2-2|TRBV24-1|NA|TRBD2
TGTGCCACCAGTGATCCAGGGACTAGCGGTAGAACCGGGGAGCTGTTTTTT
CATSDPGTSGRTGELFF
>TRBJ1-5|TRBV6-1|NA|NA
TGTGCCAGCAGTGAAAGGATGGACATGGAACTGACCCAGCATTTT
CASSERMDMELTQHF
>TRBJ1-1|TRBV7-9|NA|NA
TGTGCCAGCAGTCCCTTCAGGGACACTGAAGCTTTCTTT
CASSPFRDTEAFF
>TRBJ1-5|TRBV5-1|few|TRBD1
TGCGCCAGCAGCCCGGGGACAGGGGGCGATGGCAATCAGCCCCAGCATTTT
CASSPGTGGDGNQPQHF
>TRBJ1-1|TRBV19|once|TRBD1
TGTGCCAGTAGCTACAGGGGAAGGGCTGAAGCTTTCTTT
CASSYRGRAEAFF
>TRBJ2-3|TRBV5-1|NA|NA
TGCGCCAGCAGCCCGCAGGGTGGAGATACGCAGTATTTT
CASSPQGGDTQYF
>TRBJ2-2|TRBV10-1|NA|NA
TGCGCCAGCAGTGAGTACCCAGGGGACCTCGGCACCGGGGAGCTGTTTTTT
CASSEYPGDLGTGELFF
>TRBJ1-5|TRBV3-1/TRBV3-2|NA|TRBD1
TGTGCCAGCAGTACAGGGGTCCGCCAGCCCCAGCATTTT
CASSTGVRQPQHF
>TRBJ2-1|TRBV6-2/TRBV6-3|NA|NA
TGTGCCAGCAGCTGGGGGGGGCAGGGGAATTTGGATGAGCAGTTCTTC
CASSWGGQGNLDEQFF
>TRBJ2-7|TRBV2|NA|NA
TGTGCCAGCAGTGAGCGCAGGGATGGCGAGCAGTACTTC
CASSERRDGEQYF
>TRBJ2-1|TRBV7-7|NA|TRBD1
TGTGCTAGCAGCTTAGGCCCAGGGGGCTCCTACAATGAGCAGTTCTTC
CASSLGPGGSYNEQFF
>TRBJ2-7|TRBV12-3/TRBV12-4|once|NA
TGTGCCAGCAGTTTCGGTGGCGGGAACGAGCAGTACTTC
CASSFGGGNEQYF
>TRBJ2-2|TRBV9|once|TRBD1
TGTGCCAGCAGCTACAGGGGAACCGGGGAGCTGTTTTTT
CASSYRGTGELFF
>TRBJ1-5|TRBV5-6|NA|NA
TGTGCCAGCAGCCTTTATGCGGGGATCAATCAGCCCCAGCATTTT
CASSLYAGINQPQHF